Listed below are T cell receptor beta chains from one sample, sequenced in a study of cytomegalovirus exposure and HLA in healthy donors. Generated by immunoSEQ multiplex PCR, the TCRdb table keeps only in-frame clones and is missing some. The sample lists roughly 160,000 clones; around 75% were seen once. Sequenced material: PBMCs. Source of these receptors: a woman aged 40 to 49 in good health and CMV-seropositive. Both conserved end residues are part of each CDR3. A D gene is named only where the DNA matches it firmly. Size is omitted from some rows. Given values are once, few, many or a class for expanded clones.

v_gene	abundance	d_gene	j_gene	CDR3aa	CDR3nt
TRBV6-5	-	TRBD1	TRBJ2-1	CASRLDRGPYNEQFF	TGTGCCAGCAGACTAGACAGGGGCCCGTACAATGAGCAGTTCTTC
TRBV23-1	few	-	TRBJ1-2	CASSQIRYIGYTF	TGCGCCAGCAGTCAAATCAGGTATATCGGCTACACCTTC
TRBV5-6	-	TRBD1	TRBJ2-7	CASSLVMGQGSNEQYF	TGTGCCAGCAGCTTGGTAATGGGACAGGGTTCCAACGAGCAGTACTTC
TRBV28	few	TRBD1	TRBJ1-5	CASSRKTGGWQPQHF	TGTGCCAGCAGTAGAAAGACAGGGGGCTGGCAGCCCCAGCATTTT
TRBV28	-	-	TRBJ1-5	CASSLAGDNQPQHF	TGTGCCAGCAGTTTAGCAGGGGACAATCAGCCCCAGCATTTT
TRBV21-1	-	-	TRBJ1-2	CASKRGRNYGYTF	TGTGCCAGCAAACGGGGGAGGAACTATGGCTACACCTTC
TRBV27	-	TRBD2	TRBJ2-2	CASSYLGLAATGELFF	TGTGCCAGCAGTTACCTAGGACTAGCGGCCACCGGGGAGCTGTTTTTT
TRBV19	few	TRBD1	TRBJ1-2	CASSPRDSYGYTF	TGTGCCAGTAGTCCACGGGACAGCTATGGCTACACCTTC
TRBV28	-	-	TRBJ2-2	CASSLAGSSPGELFF	TGTGCCAGCAGTTTAGCGGGATCGAGCCCCGGGGAGCTGTTTTTT
TRBV7-3	-	-	TRBJ2-2	CASSLRASVHPGELFF	TGTGCCAGCAGCTTACGGGCTAGCGTGCACCCCGGGGAGCTGTTTTTT
TRBV25-1	-	-	TRBJ2-7	CASSPGAPPGWGSYEQYF	TGTGCCAGCTCCCCTGGGGCCCCGCCAGGGTGGGGCTCCTACGAGCAGTACTTC
TRBV5-1	few	TRBD1	TRBJ2-1	CASSLEWTGSEQFF	TGCGCCAGCAGCTTGGAGTGGACAGGGAGTGAGCAGTTCTTC
TRBV6-5	-	-	TRBJ1-6	CASSQGLYNSPLHF	TGTGCCAGCAGTCAGGGGCTCTATAATTCACCCCTCCACTTT
TRBV28	-	-	TRBJ1-4	CASSFRATNEKLFF	TGTGCCAGCAGTTTCCGTGCAACTAATGAAAAACTGTTTTTT
TRBV2	-	-	TRBJ1-5	CASSEADGGRQPQHF	TGTGCCAGCAGTGAAGCAGATGGAGGTAGGCAGCCCCAGCATTTT
TRBV25-1	-	TRBD1	TRBJ2-1	CASSTRDRGFGEQFF	TGTGCCAGCAGTACCCGGGACAGGGGTTTCGGTGAGCAGTTCTTC
TRBV28	-	-	TRBJ1-5	CASSSKPQHF	TGTGCCAGCAGTTCTAAGCCCCAGCATTTT